A single sample gave rise to the 24 T cell receptor beta chains below, sequenced in a study of Tregs in tolerant kidney transplant recipients. The assay was immunoSEQ multiplex PCR, and TCRdb's table has in-frame clones only and misses some. The data hold 20,000 to 25,000 clones, with over 70% observed a single time. Related graft donors supplied nonmyeloablative bone marrow transplants, and mixed chimerism was transient. Sequenced here: CD8+ T cells from blood (PBMCs), sampled 6 months after the transplant. These receptors all come from a human patient who received a combined kidney and bone marrow transplant. Some T cells may originate from the graft donor.

The CDR3 is CSFLDRVEEQYF. The DNA of the CDR3 is TGCAGCTTCCTGGACAGGGTCGAAGAGCAGTACTTC. The gene calls are TRBV29-1 and TRBJ2-7; TRBD1 agrees at 8 bases. The junction had 10 bases not matched to a gene; V was cut back by 8 bases and J by 7 bases. Germline loops: CDR1 SQVTM, CDR2 ANQGSEA. There are 12 residues in the CDR3.

This chain uses TRBV6-5 with TRBJ2-5; tentative D call: TRBD2 (5 bases). The CDR3 is 16 amino acids. From germline, CDR1 is MNHEY and CDR2 SVGAGI. Deletions cut 0 bases from V and 1 base from J, with 12 bases between. CDR3 amino acids: CASSYSLGRSQETQYF. Written as DNA, the CDR3 is TGTGCCAGCAGTTACTCGTTGGGGAGATCCCAAGAGACCCAGTACTTC.

J is TRBJ2-2 and V is TRBV6-1; TRBD2 matches 7 bases. The V gene's germline CDR1 is MNHNS and CDR2 SASEGT. The CDR3 length is 16 residues. V shed 4 bases and J 5 bases; nucleotides not matched to a gene: 10. CDR3 residues: CASSVVAGDRTGELFF. As DNA, the CDR3 is TGTGCCAGCAGTGTAGTGGCGGGAGACCGAACCGGGGAGCTGTTTTTT.

This clone was counted only a few times. The genes are TRBV4-3 and TRBJ2-7; 9 nucleotides line up with TRBD1. Germline V gene lookup returns CDR1 LGHNA and CDR2 YSLEER. The trim removed 0 bases at V and 5 bases at J, leaving 8 bases unmatched. The CDR3 runs to 16 residues. Here the CDR3 DNA reads TGCGCCAGCAGCCAAGATCCGGGACAGGGTAGGGACGAGCAGTACTTC. Its translation is CASSQDPGQGRDEQYF.

In this sample, this clone turned up once. This chain joins TRBV4-3 and TRBJ1-5, with D unresolved. With 4 bases removed from V and 7 bases from J, the gap between germline ends came to 20 bases. This CDR3 has 16 amino acids. Per germline, CDR1 LGHNA and CDR2 YSLEER. In DNA form, the CDR3 reads TGCGCCAGCAGCCCTGATAACGGGCAGTCGGGACAGCCCCAGCATTTT. Amino acids: CASSPDNGQSGQPQHF.

V is TRBV4-1 and J is TRBJ1-2; TRBD1 is a possible D gene (6 bases). Trimming stripped 0 bases from V and 3 bases from J, with 14 bases between. Germline CDR1 MGHRA, CDR2 YSYEKL. The CDR3 has 16 amino acids. The CDR3 protein is CASSQEPRTAYYGYTF. In DNA form, the CDR3 reads TGCGCCAGCAGCCAAGAGCCCCGGACAGCCTACTATGGCTACACCTTC.

The chain uses TRBV7-9 and TRBJ2-7; 10 nucleotides agree with TRBD2. The CDR3 extends over 15 amino acids. V lost 1 base and J lost 3; bases outside the gene matches: 3. Germline V gene sequence: CDR1 SEHNR, CDR2 FQNEAQ (reference sequence). The CDR3: CASSLVPSGGYEQYF. CDR3 bases: TGTGCCAGCAGCTTAGTGCCTAGCGGGGGCTACGAGCAGTACTTC. The complete variable domain, with remaining parts taken from reference TRBV7-9 and TRBJ2-7, reads DTGVSQNPRHKITKRGQNVTFRCDPISEHNRLYWYRQTLGQGPEFLTYFQNEAQLEKSRLLSDRFSAERPKGSFSTLEIQRTEQGDSAMYLCASSLVPSGGYEQYFGPGTRLTVT.

This clone was recorded only once. The J gene is TRBJ2-7, the V gene TRBV27; D gene ambiguous. Trimming removed 4 bases from V and 0 bases from J, with 16 bases in between. Germline V CDR1 and CDR2: MNHEY, SMNVEV (reference sequence). The CDR3 sequence is 16 residues long. The CDR3 loop reads CASSSLELRSSYEQYF. The CDR3 coding sequence is TGTGCCAGCAGTTCCTTGGAGTTACGTAGCTCCTACGAGCAGTACTTC.

Notes on this clone: Other DNA variants within this sample encode the same CDR3. The chain combines TRBV19 with TRBJ1-6; D gene ambiguous. CDR3 length: 13 amino acids. Germline V CDR1 and CDR2: LNHDA, SQIVND (reference sequence). V lost 2 bases and J 7 bases, leaving 6 bases between the germline ends. CDR3 DNA sequence: TGTGCCAGTAGTATACAGTCCAATTCACCCCTCCACTTT. This codes for CASSIQSNSPLHF. The full variable domain, its missing parts supplied by reference TRBV19 and TRBJ1-6, is DGGITQSPKYLFRKEGQNVTLSCEQNLNHDAMYWYRQDPGQGLRLIYYSQIVNDFQKGDIAEGYSVSREKKESFPLTVTSAQKNPTAFYLCASSIQSNSPLHFGNGTRLTVT.

The V gene is TRBV29-1, the J gene TRBJ1-2; D perhaps matches TRBD1 (5 bases). V dropped 3 bases and J dropped 6 bases, with 8 bases sitting between them. CDR3 size: 11 residues. Germline CDR1 reads SQVTM; CDR2 reads ANQGSEA. The CDR3 DNA is TGCAGCGTTGAGGACACTAATGGCTACACCTTC. Translated: CSVEDTNGYTF.

V and J are TRBV7-9 and TRBJ2-5, with D maybe TRBD2 (5 bases). Per germline, CDR1 SEHNR and CDR2 FQNEAQ (reference sequence). Trimming left V 5 bases short and J 7 bases short, with 17 bases between. The length of the CDR3 is 14 residues. The CDR3 sequence: CASSLVGVRGTQYF. CDR3 DNA: TGTGCCAGCAGCCTGGTGGGCGTCCGGGGGACCCAGTACTTC. Combining the CDR3 with reference TRBV7-9 and TRBJ2-5 gives the whole variable domain DTGVSQNPRHKITKRGQNVTFRCDPISEHNRLYWYRQTLGQGPEFLTYFQNEAQLEKSRLLSDRFSAERPKGSFSTLEIQRTEQGDSAMYLCASSLVGVRGTQYFGPGTRLLVL.

V gene TRBV4-1 combines with J gene TRBJ2-3, with D possibly matching TRBD2 (5 bases). CDR3 length: 16 residues. Germline-derived CDR1 and CDR2 are MGHRA and YSYEKL. Trimming pared 0 bases from V and 3 bases from J, leaving 13 bases between. CDR3 bases: TGCGCCAGCAGCCAAGAAAACCCTCCGGGGACAGATACGCAGTATTTT. It translates to CASSQENPPGTDTQYF.

The J gene is TRBJ1-5, the V gene TRBV7-8; D gene uncertain. The CDR3 is 17 amino acids. Germline-derived CDR1 and CDR2 are SGHVS and FQNEAQ. V gave up 3 bases and J gave up 2 bases, with 17 bases separating them. CDR3 region: CASSFFPGIPGNQPQHF. DNA of the CDR3: TGTGCCAGCAGCTTTTTCCCCGGGATTCCAGGCAATCAGCCCCAGCATTTT. Combining the CDR3 with reference TRBV7-8 and TRBJ1-5 gives the whole variable domain GAGVSQSPRYKVAKRGQDVALRCDPISGHVSLFWYQQALGQGPEFLTYFQNEAQLDKSGLPSDRFFAERPEGSVSTLKIQRTQQEDSAVYLCASSFFPGIPGNQPQHFGDGTRLSIL.

This chain connects TRBV4-3 to TRBJ2-7, with D perhaps TRBD1 (5 bases). CDR1 is LGHNA, CDR2 YSLEER, per germline. V was shortened by 4 bases and J by 0 bases, with 13 bases between the two germline ends. CDR3 size: 15 residues. This CDR3 is CASSPTGSSSYEQYF. DNA for the CDR3: TGCGCCAGCAGCCCAACAGGCAGCAGCTCCTACGAGCAGTACTTC.

The CDR3 sequence: CASSVASGGDTDTQYF. CDR3 nucleotide sequence: TGTGCCAGCAGCGTAGCTAGCGGGGGGGACACAGATACGCAGTATTTT. The chain combines TRBV9 with TRBJ2-3; 12 nucleotides agree with TRBD2. CDR1 is SGDLS, CDR2 YYNGEE, per germline. This CDR3 is 16 amino acids long. After removal of 0 bases from V and 2 bases from J, the junction contained 1 base not matched to a gene.

This clone was detected once. V and J are TRBV7-9 and TRBJ2-5; TRBD2 might be the D (6 bases). The germline V and J ends were trimmed by 3 bases and 2 bases, with 13 bases remaining between them. The germline V gene has CDR1 SEHNR and CDR2 FQNEAQ (reference sequence). The CDR3 covers 15 residues. In DNA, the CDR3 is TGTGCCAGCAGCTTTAGCTGGACTACGCAAGAGACCCAGTACTTC. Amino acid sequence: CASSFSWTTQETQYF.

The V gene is TRBV5-1, the J gene TRBJ1-6; 8 bases are a match to TRBD1. V lost 6 bases, J lost 9 bases, and 11 bases stayed unmatched. Germline V gene sequence: CDR1 SGHRS, CDR2 YFSETQ. The CDR3 extends over 15 amino acids. The CDR3 protein is CASKSSGTGASPLHF. The CDR3 DNA follows: TGCGCCAGCAAAAGTTCGGGGACAGGAGCTTCACCCCTCCACTTT.

This clone was recorded once. The chain carries TRBV28 and TRBJ1-3; perhaps TRBD1 as D (5 bases). Per the germline V gene, CDR1 is MDHEN and CDR2 is SYDVKM. V was pared by 1 base and J by 2 bases, with 9 bases between. This CDR3 comprises 15 residues. For the CDR3, the DNA is TGTGCCAGCAGTTTATATCAGGGCGCTGGAAACACCATATATTTT. This codes for CASSLYQGAGNTIYF.

V gene TRBV29-1 combines with J gene TRBJ2-1; D is possibly TRBD1 (5 bases). CDR1 is SQVTM, CDR2 ANQGSEA, per germline. The CDR3 totals 11 residues. V dropped 0 bases and J dropped 9 bases, with 6 bases sitting between them. CDR3 sequence (DNA): TGCAGCGTTGAAGATCAGGGTGAGCAGTTCTTC. It yields the protein CSVEDQGEQFF.

V gene TRBV2 combines with J gene TRBJ1-5, with D unresolved. The germline V and J ends were trimmed by 1 base and 7 bases, with 8 bases remaining between them. CDR1 SNHLY and CDR2 FYNNEI come from the germline V gene. CDR3 length: 13 residues. CDR3 residues: CASSEDTGQPQHF. The CDR3 DNA sequence: TGTGCCAGCAGTGAAGATACGGGGCAGCCCCAGCATTTT.

CDR3 nucleotides: TGTGCCATCAACACAGGGGGTCCTAACACTGAAGCTTTCTTT. This gives the protein CAINTGGPNTEAFF. This chain connects TRBV10-3 to TRBJ1-1; 8 bases fit TRBD1. This CDR3 comprises 14 residues. J lost 2 bases, V lost 7 bases, and 6 bases had no gene match. CDR1 and CDR2 from the germline V gene are ENHRY and SYGVKD.

This chain connects TRBV18 to TRBJ2-1; 11 bases are a match to TRBD2. The CDR3 is 15 residues long. Unmatched junction bases numbered 4, after V lost 4 bases and J lost 5 bases. Per the germline V gene, CDR1 is KGHSH and CDR2 is LQKENI. The CDR3 here is CASSQLAGDNNEQFF. In DNA, the CDR3 is TGTGCCAGCTCACAACTAGCGGGAGATAACAATGAGCAGTTCTTC. The complete variable domain, with remaining parts taken from reference TRBV18 and TRBJ2-1, reads NAGVMQNPRHLVRRRGQEARLRCSPMKGHSHVYWYRQLPEEGLKFMVYLQKENIIDESGMPKERFSAEFPKEGPSILRIQQVVRGDSAAYFCASSQLAGDNNEQFFGPGTRLTVL.

J is TRBJ2-1 and V is TRBV11-2, with 9 bases aligning to TRBD2. The J segment lost 6 bases and the V segment lost 3 bases, leaving 3 bases of the junction unmatched. There are 14 residues in the CDR3. CDR1 SGHAT and CDR2 FQNNGV come from the germline V gene. The chain's CDR3 is CASSLISGSNEQFF. In nucleotides, the CDR3 is TGTGCCAGCAGCTTGATTAGCGGGAGCAATGAGCAGTTCTTC.

As to this clone: Compared with germline, one end of the junction differs, possibly owing to a read error. The V gene is TRBV11-3, the J gene TRBJ1-6, with D unresolved. The CDR3 is 13 residues long. Germline CDR1 SGHNT, CDR2 YENEEA. The CDR3 loop is CASSLAPNSPLHF. The CDR3 DNA reads as TGTGCCAGCAGCTTAGCCCCTAATTCCCCCCTCCACTTT.